This T cell receptor (beta chain) comes out of a study of T cell responses to AZD1222 COVID-19 vaccine. Germline assignment: CDR1 LGHNA and CDR2 YNFKEQ. The CDR3 loop spans 15 amino acids. After removal of 0 bases from V and 6 bases from J, the junction contained 7 bases not matched to a gene. About this clone: What it binds is unknown.

Notes on the study in general: A mostly white British donor set with more females was recruited, and clonal diversity was possibly underestimated. Every sample of the repertoires postdated the peak T cell response.

Some clones are missing from TCRdb's copy, which holds only in-frame ones; the method was immunoSEQ multiplex PCR. The sample lists roughly 99,000 clones, 87% occurring once. This chain links TRBV4-2 with TRBJ2-7; 8 nucleotides align to TRBD2. Sample: peripheral blood, taken 28 days after the second AZD1222 dose. The receptor was isolated from an adult who received the AZD1222 COVID-19 vaccine. Here the CDR3 reads CASSQDWRGDVEQYF. The CDR3 DNA sequence: TGTGCCAGCAGCCAAGACTGGCGGGGGGATGTCGAGCAGTACTTC.